This T cell receptor beta chain was identified during a study of response to subunit inactivated influenza vaccine. The CDR3 has 14 residues. Trimming took 7 bases from V and 7 from J, leaving 19 bases between them. Germline V CDR1 and CDR2: SEHNR, FQNEAQ (reference sequence). TCRdb used MiXCR to reprocess the RT-PCR reads, holding one entry per CDR3 protein. Of about 540,000 distinct CDR3 sequences listed, roughly 25% are singletons. The sample also formed part of further work on T cells expressing NK-cell markers. Per that study: Production of TCR beta cDNA relied on 5'RACE template switching with UMIs. All TCR beta repertoires analysed originated from sorted CD3+CD56+NKG2C+, CD3+CD56+NKG2C- and CD3+CD56-NKG2C+ T cells. Six or seven donors carried dominant NKG2C+ clonotypes that made up roughly 1.0-7.0% of their CD8+ T cells. Also leading the CD3+CD56-NKG2C+ fraction in a few donors were these clonotypes. Whether expanded NKG2C-expressing T cell clones recognize HCMV is unknown.

The sample was CD4+ T cells sorted from PBMCs, taken 11 to 12 days after vaccination. The clonotype originates from a man aged 50 to 59 who received an inactivated influenza vaccine. The chain links TRBV7-9 to TRBJ2-5; D possibly corresponds to TRBD2 (6 bases). CDR3 bases: TGTGCCAGCACCCACCTCGCGGGGCAGGGGACCCAGTACTTC. Translation: CASTHLAGQGTQYF.